This T cell receptor delta chain is from a study of gamma-delta T cells after stem cell transplantation. TCRdb re-called the RT-PCR reads using CATT. The sample has around 13,000 delta-chain clones, about 30% seen once. The clonotype originates from a human donor. It is not recorded whose cells these are; they may come from a transplant donor. Material: gamma-delta T cells.

The CDR3 sequence is CACDPLGTESSWDTRQMFF. DNA for the CDR3: TGTGCCTGTGACCCACTGGGGACCGAGAGCTCCTGGGACACCCGACAGATGTTTTTC. This sequence joins TRDV2 and TRDJ3, with 7 bases matching TRDD3. Trimming cost V 3 bases and J 0 bases; bases outside gene matches: 10. The CDR3 has 19 amino acids. Germline V gene sequence: CDR1 GEAIGNYY, CDR2 EKD.